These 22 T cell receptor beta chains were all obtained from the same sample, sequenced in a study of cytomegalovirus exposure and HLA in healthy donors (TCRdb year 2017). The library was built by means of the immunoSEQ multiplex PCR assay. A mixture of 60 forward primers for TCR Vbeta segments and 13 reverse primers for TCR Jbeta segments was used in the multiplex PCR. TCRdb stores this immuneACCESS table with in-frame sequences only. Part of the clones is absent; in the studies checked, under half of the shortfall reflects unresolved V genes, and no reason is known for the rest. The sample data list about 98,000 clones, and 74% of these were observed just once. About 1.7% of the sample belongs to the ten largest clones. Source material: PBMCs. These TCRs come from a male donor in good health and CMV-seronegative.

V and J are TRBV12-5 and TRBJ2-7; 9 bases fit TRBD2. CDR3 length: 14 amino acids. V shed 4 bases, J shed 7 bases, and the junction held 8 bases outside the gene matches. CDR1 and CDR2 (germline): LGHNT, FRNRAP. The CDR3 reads CASGSLAGEVEQYF. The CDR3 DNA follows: TGTGCTAGTGGTTCCTTAGCGGGAGAGGTAGAGCAGTACTTC. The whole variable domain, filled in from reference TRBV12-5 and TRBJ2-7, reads DARVTQTPRHKVTEMGQEVTMRCQPILGHNTVFWYRQTMMQGLELLAYFRNRAPLDDSGMPKDRFSAEMPDATLATLKIQPSEPRDSAVYFCASGSLAGEVEQYFGPGTRLTVT.

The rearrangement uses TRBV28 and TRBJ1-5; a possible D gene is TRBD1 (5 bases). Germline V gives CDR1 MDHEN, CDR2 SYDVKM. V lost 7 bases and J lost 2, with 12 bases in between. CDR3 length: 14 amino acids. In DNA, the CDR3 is TGTGCCAGCACCCAAGGGGTCCGCAATCAGCCCCAGCATTTT. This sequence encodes CASTQGVRNQPQHF.

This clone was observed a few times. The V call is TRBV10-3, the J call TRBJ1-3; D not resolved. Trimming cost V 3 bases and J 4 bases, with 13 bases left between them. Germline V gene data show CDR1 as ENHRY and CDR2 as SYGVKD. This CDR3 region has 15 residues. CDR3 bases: TGTGCCATCAGTGACCAACCAAACGGGGGAAACACCATATATTTT. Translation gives CAISDQPNGGNTIYF.

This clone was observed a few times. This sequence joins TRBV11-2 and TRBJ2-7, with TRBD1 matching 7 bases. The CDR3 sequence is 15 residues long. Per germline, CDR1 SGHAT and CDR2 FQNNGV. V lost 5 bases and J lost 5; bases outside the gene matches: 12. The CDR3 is CASSPNRRQGHEQYF. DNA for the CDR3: TGTGCCAGCAGCCCGAACCGTAGACAGGGCCACGAGCAGTACTTC.

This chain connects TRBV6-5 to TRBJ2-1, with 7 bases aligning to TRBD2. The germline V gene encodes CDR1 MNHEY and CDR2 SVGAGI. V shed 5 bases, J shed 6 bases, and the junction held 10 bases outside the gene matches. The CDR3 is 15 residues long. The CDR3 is CASSKLRAGLNEQFF. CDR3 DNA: TGTGCCAGCAGTAAACTAAGAGCGGGACTCAATGAGCAGTTCTTC.

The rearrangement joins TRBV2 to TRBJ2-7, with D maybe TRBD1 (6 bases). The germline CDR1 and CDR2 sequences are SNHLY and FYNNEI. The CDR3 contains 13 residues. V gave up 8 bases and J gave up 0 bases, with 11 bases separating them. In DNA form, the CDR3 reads TGTGCCAGCGTACAGGGTATCTCCTACGAGCAGTACTTC. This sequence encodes CASVQGISYEQYF.

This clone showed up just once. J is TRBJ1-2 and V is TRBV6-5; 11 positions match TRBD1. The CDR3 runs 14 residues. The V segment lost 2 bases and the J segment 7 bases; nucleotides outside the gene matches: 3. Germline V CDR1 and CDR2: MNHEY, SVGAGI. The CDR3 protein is CASSYGTGGTGYTF. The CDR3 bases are TGTGCCAGCAGTTACGGGACAGGGGGAACTGGCTACACCTTC.

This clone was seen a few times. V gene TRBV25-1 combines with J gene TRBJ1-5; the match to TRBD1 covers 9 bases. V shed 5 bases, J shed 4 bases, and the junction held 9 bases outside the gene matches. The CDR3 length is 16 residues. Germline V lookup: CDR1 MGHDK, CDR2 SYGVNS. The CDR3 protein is CASSQGRQGVNQPQHF. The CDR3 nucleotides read TGTGCCAGCAGTCAAGGACGACAGGGGGTTAATCAGCCCCAGCATTTT.

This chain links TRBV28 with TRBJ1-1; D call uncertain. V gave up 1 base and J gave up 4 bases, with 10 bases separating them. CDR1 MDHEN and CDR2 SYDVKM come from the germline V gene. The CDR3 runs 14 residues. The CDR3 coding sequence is TGTGCCAGCAGTTTATATACAGTTGGCACTGAAGCTTTCTTT. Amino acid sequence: CASSLYTVGTEAFF.

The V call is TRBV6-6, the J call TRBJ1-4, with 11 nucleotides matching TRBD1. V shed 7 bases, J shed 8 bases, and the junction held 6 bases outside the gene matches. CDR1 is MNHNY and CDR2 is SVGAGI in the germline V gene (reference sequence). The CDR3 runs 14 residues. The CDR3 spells CASNLDRGLEKLFF. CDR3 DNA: TGTGCCAGCAACTTGGACAGGGGGCTAGAAAAACTGTTTTTT.

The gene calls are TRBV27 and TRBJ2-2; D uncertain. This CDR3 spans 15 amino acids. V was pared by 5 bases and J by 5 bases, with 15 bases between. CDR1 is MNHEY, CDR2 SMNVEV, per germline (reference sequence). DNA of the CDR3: TGTGCCAGCAGTCTACTTAACGCGCGAACCGGGGAGCTGTTTTTT. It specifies CASSLLNARTGELFF.

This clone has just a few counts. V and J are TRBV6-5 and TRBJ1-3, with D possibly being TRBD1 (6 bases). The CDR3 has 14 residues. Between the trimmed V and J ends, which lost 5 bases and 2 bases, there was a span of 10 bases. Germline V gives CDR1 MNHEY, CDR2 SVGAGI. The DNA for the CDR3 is TGTGCCAGCAGTCAACAGGGCCCTGGAAACACCATATATTTT. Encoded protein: CASSQQGPGNTIYF.

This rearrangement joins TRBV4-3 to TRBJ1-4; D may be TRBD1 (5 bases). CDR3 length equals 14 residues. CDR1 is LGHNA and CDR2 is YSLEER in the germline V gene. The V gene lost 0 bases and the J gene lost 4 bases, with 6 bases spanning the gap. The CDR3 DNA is TGCGCCAGCAGCCAAGACAGGGTTAATGAAAAACTGTTTTTT. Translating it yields CASSQDRVNEKLFF.

CDR3 bases: TGTGCGAGCCGGGTGGCGGGCAATCAGCCCCAGCATTTT. Encoded protein: CASRVAGNQPQHF. The rearrangement links TRBV6-5 to TRBJ1-5; unclear D gene. Germline V gene data show CDR1 as MNHEY and CDR2 as SVGAGI. The CDR3 is 13 residues long.

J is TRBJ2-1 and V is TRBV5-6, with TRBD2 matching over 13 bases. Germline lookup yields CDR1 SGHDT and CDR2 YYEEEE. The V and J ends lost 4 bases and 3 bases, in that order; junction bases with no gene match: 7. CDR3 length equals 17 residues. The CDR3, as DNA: TGTGCCAGCAGCCGTATAGGACTAGCGGGAGACTACAATGAGCAGTTCTTC. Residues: CASSRIGLAGDYNEQFF.

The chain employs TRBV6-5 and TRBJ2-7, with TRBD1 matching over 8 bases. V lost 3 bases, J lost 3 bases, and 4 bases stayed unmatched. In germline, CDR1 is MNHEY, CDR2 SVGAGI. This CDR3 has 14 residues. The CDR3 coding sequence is TGTGCCAGCAGTTATGGACAGGGAGTCTACGAGCAGTACTTC. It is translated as CASSYGQGVYEQYF.

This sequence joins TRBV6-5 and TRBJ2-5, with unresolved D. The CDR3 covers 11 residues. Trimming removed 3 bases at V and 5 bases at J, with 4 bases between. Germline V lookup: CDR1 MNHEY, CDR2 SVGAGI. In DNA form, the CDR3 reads TGTGCCAGCAGTTATTCGGAGACCCAGTACTTC. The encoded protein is CASSYSETQYF.

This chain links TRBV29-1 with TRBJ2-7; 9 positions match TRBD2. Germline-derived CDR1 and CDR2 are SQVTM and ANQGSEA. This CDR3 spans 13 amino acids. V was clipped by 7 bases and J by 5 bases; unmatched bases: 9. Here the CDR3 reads CSALAGDWNEQYF. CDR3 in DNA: TGCAGCGCATTAGCGGGAGACTGGAACGAGCAGTACTTC.

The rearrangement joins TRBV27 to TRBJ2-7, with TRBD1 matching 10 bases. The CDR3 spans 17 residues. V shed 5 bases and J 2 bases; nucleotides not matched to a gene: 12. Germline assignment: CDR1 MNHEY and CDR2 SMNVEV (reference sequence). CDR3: CASSPGTGAAGTYEQYF. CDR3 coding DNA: TGTGCCAGCAGTCCCGGGACAGGGGCCGCCGGAACCTACGAGCAGTACTTC.

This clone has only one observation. CDR3 in amino acids: CASTRGEREVTDTQYF. In DNA form, the CDR3 reads TGTGCCAGCACTCGGGGGGAGCGGGAGGTAACAGATACGCAGTATTTT. V and J are TRBV28 and TRBJ2-3; TRBD2 aligns across 9 bases. Trimming removed 7 bases from V and 3 bases from J; junction bases left unmatched: 11. The CDR3 covers 16 residues. CDR1 and CDR2 (germline): MDHEN, SYDVKM. The entire variable domain, with the rest obtained from reference TRBV28 and TRBJ2-3, is as follows: DVKVTQSSRYLVKRTGEKVFLECVQDMDHENMFWYRQDPGLGLRLIYFSYDVKMKEKGDIPEGYSVSREKKERFSLILESASTNQTSMYLCASTRGEREVTDTQYFGPGTRLTVL.

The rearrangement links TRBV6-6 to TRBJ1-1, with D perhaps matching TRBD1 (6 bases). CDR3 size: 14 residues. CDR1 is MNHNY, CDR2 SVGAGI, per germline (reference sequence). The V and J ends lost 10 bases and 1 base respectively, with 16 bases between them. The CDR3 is CATHGGAGNTEAFF. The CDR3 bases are TGTGCCACCCACGGGGGGGCTGGGAACACTGAAGCTTTCTTT.

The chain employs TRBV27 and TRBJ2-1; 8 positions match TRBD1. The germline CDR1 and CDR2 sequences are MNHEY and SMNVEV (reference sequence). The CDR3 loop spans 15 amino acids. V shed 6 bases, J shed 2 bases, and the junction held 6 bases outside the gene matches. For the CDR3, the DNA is TGTGCCAGCAGGGCCGGACAGGGTGCCTACAATGAGCAGTTCTTC. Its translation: CASRAGQGAYNEQFF.